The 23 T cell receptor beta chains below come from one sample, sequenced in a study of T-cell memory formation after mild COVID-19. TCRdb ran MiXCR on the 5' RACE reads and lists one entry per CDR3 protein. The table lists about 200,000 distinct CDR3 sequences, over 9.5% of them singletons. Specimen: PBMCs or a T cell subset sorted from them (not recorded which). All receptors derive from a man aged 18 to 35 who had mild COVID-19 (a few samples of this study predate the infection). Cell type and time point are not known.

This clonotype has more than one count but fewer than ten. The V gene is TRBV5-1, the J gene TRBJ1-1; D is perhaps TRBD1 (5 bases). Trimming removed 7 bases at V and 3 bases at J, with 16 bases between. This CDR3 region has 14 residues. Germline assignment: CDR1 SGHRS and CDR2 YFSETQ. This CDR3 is CASLRDFEDTEAFF. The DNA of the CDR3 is TGCGCCAGCCTCAGGGATTTTGAGGACACTGAAGCTTTCTTT.

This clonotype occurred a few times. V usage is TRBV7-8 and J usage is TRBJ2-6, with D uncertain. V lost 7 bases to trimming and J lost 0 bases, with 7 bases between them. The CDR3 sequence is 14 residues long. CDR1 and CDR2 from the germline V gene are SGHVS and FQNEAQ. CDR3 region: CASNPTSGANVLTF. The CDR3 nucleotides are TGTGCCAGCAACCCGACCTCTGGGGCCAACGTCCTGACTTTC.

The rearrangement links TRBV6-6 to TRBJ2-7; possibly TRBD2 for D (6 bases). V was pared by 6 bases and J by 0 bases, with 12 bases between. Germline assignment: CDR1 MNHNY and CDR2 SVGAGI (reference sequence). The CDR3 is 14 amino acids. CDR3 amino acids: CASSWDGSSYEQYV. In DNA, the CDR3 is TGTGCCAGCAGCTGGGACGGGAGCTCCTACGAGCAGTACGTC.

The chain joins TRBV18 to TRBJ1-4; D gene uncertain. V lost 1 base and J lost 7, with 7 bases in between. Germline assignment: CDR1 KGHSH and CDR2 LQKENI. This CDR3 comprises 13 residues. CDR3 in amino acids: CASSPLGVEKLFF. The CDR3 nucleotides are TGTGCCAGCTCACCACTAGGCGTTGAAAAACTGTTTTTT.

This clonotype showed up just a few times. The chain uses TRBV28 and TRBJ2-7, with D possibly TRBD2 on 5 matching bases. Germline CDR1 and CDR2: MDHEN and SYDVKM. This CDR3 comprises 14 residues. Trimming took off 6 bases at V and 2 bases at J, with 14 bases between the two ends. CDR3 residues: CASSPRGNTYEQYF. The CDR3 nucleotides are TGTGCCAGCAGCCCGAGAGGGAATACCTACGAGCAGTACTTC.

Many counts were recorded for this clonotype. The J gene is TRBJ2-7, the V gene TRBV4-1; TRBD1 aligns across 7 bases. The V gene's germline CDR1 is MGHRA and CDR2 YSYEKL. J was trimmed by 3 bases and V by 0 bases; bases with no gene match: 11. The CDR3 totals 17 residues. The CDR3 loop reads CASSQDAGTASFYEQYF. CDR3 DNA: TGCGCCAGCAGCCAAGATGCCGGGACAGCTAGTTTCTACGAGCAGTACTTC.

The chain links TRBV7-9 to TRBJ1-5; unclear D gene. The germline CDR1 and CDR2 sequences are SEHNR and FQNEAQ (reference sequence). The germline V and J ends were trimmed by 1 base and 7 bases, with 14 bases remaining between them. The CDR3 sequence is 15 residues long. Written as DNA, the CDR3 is TGTGCCAGCAGCTTAGGTTCAGGCCTATCCCAGCCCCAGCATTTT. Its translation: CASSLGSGLSQPQHF.

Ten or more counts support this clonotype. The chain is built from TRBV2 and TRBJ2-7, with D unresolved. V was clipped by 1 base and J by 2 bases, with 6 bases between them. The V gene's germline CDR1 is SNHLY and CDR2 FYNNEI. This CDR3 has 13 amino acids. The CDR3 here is CASSEGQTYEQYV. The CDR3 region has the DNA TGTGCCAGCAGTGAAGGTCAGACCTACGAGCAGTACGTC.

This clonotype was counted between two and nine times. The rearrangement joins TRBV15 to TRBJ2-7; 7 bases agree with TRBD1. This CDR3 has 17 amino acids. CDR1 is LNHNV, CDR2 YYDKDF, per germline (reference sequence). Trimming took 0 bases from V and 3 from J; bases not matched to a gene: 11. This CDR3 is CATSRDQRDSYHYEQYF. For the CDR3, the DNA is TGTGCCACCAGCAGAGATCAAAGGGACAGTTACCACTACGAGCAGTACTTC.

CDR3 amino acids: CASSPRGGGGANQPQHF. CDR3 coding DNA: TGTGCCAGCAGCCCACGAGGGGGGGGCGGTGCCAATCAGCCCCAGCATTTT. The genes are TRBV7-2 and TRBJ1-5, with D perhaps matching TRBD1 (6 bases). The CDR3 spans 17 residues. In germline, CDR1 is SGHTA, CDR2 FQGNSA. V was trimmed by 5 bases and J by 3 bases, leaving 20 bases between them.

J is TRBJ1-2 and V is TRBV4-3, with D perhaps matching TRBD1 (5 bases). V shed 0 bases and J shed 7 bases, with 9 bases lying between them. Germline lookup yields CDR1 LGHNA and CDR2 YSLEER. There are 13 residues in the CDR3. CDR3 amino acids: CASSQEGVTGYTF. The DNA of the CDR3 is TGCGCCAGCAGCCAAGAAGGGGTAACTGGCTACACCTTC.

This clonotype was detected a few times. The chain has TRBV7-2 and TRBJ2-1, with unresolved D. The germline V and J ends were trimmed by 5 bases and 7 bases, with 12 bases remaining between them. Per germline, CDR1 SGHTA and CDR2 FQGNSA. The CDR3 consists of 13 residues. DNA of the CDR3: TGTGCCAGCAGCCGGGTGGGCCTAAATGAGCAGTTCTTC. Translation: CASSRVGLNEQFF.

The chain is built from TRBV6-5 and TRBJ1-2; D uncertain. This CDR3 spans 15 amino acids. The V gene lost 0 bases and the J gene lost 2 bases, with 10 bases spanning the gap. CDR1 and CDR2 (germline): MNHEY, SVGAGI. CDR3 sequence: CASSYSSARNYGYTF. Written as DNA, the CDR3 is TGTGCCAGCAGTTACTCGAGTGCCAGGAACTATGGCTACACCTTC.

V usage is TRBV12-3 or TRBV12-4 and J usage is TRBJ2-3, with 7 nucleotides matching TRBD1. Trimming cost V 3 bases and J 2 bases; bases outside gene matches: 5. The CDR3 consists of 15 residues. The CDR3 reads CASSFLRGYTDTQYF. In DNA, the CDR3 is TGTGCCAGCAGTTTCCTCAGGGGGTACACAGATACGCAGTATTTT.

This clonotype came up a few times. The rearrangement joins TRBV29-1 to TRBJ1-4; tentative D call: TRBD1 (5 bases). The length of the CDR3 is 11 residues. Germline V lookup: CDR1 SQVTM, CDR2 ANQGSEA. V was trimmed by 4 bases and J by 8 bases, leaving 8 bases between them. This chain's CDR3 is CSVGTPEKLFF. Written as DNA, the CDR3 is TGCAGCGTTGGGACACCCGAAAAACTGTTTTTT.

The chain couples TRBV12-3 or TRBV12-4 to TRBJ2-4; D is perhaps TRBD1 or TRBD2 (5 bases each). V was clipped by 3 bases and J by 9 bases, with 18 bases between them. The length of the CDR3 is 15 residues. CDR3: CASSFGRAGPGIQYF. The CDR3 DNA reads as TGTGCCAGCAGTTTCGGGCGGGCAGGGCCGGGCATTCAGTACTTC.

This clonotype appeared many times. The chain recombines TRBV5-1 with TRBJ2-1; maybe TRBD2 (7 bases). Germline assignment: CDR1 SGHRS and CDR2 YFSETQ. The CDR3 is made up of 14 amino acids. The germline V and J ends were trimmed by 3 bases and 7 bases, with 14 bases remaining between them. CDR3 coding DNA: TGCGCCAGCAGCTCTGCCGGGGGGCGGAATGAGCAGTTCTTC. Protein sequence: CASSSAGGRNEQFF. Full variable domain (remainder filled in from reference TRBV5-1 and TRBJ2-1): KAGVTQTPRYLIKTRGQQVTLSCSPISGHRSVSWYQQTPGQGLQFLFEYFSETQRNKGNFPGRFSGRQFSNSRSEMNVSTLELGDSALYLCASSSAGGRNEQFFGPGTRLTVL.

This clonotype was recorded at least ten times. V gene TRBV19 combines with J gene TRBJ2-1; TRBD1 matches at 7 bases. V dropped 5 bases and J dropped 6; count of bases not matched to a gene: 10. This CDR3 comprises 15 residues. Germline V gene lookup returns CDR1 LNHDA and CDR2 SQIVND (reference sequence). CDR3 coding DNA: TGTGCCAGTAGTCTCCAGGACAGGTATGGCAATGAGCAGTTCTTC. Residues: CASSLQDRYGNEQFF.

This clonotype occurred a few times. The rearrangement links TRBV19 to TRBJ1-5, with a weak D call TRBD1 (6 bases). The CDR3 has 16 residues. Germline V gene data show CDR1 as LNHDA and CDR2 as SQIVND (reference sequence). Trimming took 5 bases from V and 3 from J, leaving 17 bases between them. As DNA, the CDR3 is TGTGCCAGTAGTTCCGTGACAGGCACCAACAATCAGCCCCAGCATTTT. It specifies CASSSVTGTNNQPQHF.

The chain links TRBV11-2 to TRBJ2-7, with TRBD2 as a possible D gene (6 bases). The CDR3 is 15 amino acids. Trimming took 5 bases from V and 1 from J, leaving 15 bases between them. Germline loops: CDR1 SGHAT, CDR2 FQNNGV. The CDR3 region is CASSLGLFTSYEQYV. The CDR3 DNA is TGTGCCAGCAGCCTTGGACTATTCACTTCCTACGAGCAGTACGTC.

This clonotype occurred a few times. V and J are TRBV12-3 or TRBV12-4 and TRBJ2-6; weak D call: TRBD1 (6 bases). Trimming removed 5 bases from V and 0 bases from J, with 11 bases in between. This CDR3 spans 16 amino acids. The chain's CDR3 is CASSITGSSGANVLTF. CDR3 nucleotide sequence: TGTGCCAGCAGTATCACAGGGAGCTCTGGGGCCAACGTCCTGACTTTC.

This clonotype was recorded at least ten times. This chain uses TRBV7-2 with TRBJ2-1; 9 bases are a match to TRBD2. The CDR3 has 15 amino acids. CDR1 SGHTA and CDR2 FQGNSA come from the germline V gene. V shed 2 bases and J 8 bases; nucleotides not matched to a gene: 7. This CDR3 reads CASSLRRGGLDEQFF. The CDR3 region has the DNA TGTGCCAGCAGCTTACGGCGGGGGGGCCTCGATGAGCAGTTCTTC.

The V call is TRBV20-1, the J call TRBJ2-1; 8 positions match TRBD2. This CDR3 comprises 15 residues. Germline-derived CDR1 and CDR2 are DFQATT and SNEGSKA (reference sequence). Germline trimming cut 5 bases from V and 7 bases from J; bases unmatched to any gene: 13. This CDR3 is CSASRTGGLRNEQFF. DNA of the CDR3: TGCAGTGCTTCCCGAACGGGGGGGTTGAGGAATGAGCAGTTCTTC.